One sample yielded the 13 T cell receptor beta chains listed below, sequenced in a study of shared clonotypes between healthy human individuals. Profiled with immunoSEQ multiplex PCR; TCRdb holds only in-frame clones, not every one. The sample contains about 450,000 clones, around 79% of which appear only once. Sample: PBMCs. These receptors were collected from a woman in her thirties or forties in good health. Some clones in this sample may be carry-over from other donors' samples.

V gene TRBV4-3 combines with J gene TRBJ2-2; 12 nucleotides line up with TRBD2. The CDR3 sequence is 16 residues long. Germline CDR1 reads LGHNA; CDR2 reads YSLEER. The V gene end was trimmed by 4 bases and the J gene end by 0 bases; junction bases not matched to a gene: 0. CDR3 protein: CASSPSGRANTGELFF. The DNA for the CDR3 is TGCGCCAGCAGCCCTAGCGGGAGGGCGAACACCGGGGAGCTGTTTTTT.

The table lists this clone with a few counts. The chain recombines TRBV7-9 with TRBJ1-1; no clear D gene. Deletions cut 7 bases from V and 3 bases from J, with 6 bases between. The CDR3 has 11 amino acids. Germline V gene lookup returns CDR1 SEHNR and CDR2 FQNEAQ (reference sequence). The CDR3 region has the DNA TGTGCCAGCACTGGATACACTGAAGCTTTCTTT. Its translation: CASTGYTEAFF.

This CDR3 reads CAIIQGMGGEAFF. The CDR3 nucleotides read TGTGCCATCATCCAGGGCATGGGGGGTGAAGCTTTCTTT. The chain combines TRBV10-3 with TRBJ1-1, with D maybe TRBD1 (5 bases). Trimming removed 7 bases from V and 7 bases from J, with 16 bases in between. Germline V gene data show CDR1 as ENHRY and CDR2 as SYGVKD. The CDR3 has 13 residues.

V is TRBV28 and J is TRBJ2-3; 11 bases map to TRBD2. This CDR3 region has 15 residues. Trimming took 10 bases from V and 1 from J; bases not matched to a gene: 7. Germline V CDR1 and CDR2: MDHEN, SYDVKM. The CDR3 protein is CATSGLAGRTDTQYF. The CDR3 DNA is TGTGCCACCTCTGGACTAGCGGGTCGCACAGATACGCAGTATTTT.

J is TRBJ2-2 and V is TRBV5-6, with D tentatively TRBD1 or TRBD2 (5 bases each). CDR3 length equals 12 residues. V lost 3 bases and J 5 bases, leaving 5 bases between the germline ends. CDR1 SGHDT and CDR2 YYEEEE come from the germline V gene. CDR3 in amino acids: CASSWGTGELFF. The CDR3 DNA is TGTGCCAGCAGCTGGGGGACCGGGGAGCTGTTTTTT.

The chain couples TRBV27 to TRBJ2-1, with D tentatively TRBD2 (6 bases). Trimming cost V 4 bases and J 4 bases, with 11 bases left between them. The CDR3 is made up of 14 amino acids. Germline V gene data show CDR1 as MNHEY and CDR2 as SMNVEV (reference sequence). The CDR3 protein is CASSSGTSYNEQFF. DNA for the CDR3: TGTGCCAGCAGTTCCGGGACTTCATACAATGAGCAGTTCTTC.

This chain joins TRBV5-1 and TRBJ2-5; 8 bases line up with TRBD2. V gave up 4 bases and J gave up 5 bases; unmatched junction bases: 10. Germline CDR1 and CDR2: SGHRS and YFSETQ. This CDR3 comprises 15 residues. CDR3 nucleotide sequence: TGCGCCAGCAGCCCCAGCGGGAGTGGTGGGGAGACCCAGTACTTC. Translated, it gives CASSPSGSGGETQYF.

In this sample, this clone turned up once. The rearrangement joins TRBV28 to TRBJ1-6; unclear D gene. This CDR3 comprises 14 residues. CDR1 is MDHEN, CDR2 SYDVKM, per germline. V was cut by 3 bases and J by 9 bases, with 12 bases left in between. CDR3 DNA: TGTGCCAGCAGTTTGGCCCCGACGGGTTCACCCCTCCACTTT. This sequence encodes CASSLAPTGSPLHF.

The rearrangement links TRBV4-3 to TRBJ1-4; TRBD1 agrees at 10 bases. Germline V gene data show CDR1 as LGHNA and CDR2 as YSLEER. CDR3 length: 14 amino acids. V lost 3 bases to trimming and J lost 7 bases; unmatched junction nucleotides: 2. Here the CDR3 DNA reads TGCGCCAGCAGCCAGGGGACAGGGGTTGAAAAACTGTTTTTT. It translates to CASSQGTGVEKLFF.

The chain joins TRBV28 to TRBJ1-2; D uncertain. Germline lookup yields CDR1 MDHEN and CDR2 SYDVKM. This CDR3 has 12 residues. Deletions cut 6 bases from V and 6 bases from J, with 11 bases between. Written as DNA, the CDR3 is TGTGCCAGCAGCAAAGAAAAGAATGGCTACACCTTC. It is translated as CASSKEKNGYTF.

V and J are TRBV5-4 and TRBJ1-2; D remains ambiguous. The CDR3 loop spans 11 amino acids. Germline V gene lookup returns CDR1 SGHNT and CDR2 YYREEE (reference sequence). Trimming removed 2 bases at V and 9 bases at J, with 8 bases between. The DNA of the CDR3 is TGTGCCAGCAGCTTTTGGGGTAGCTACACCTTC. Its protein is CASSFWGSYTF.

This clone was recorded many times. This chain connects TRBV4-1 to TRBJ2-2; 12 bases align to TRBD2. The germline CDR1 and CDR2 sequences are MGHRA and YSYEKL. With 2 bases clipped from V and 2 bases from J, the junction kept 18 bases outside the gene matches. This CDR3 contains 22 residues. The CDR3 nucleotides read TGCGCCAGCAGCCAAAGGGGGAAAGCCCTAGCGGGAGGGAAGATTAACACCGGGGAGCTGTTTTTT. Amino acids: CASSQRGKALAGGKINTGELFF.

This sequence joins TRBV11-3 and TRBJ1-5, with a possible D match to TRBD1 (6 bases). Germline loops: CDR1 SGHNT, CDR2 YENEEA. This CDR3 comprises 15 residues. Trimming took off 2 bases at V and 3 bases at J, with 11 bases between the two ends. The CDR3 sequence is CASSLTTGHNQPQHF. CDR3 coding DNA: TGTGCCAGCAGCTTAACAACAGGGCACAATCAGCCCCAGCATTTT.